The next 27 T cell receptor beta chains were all read from a single sample in a study of post-analysis software for immune sequencing data. Whole-study findings and limits: Patients used roughly five TRBV segments, including TRBV5-6, TRBV5-1 and TRBV20-1, more often than controls.

The antigens of these receptors remain unknown. Each TCR beta cDNA library carried unique molecular identifiers. TCRdb reanalysed the PCR reads using MiXCR and keeps one entry per CDR3 protein. This repertoire shows about 540,000 distinct CDR3 sequences, around 34% found once; its top ten account for 4.5% to 7.5%. Material for sequencing was blood. Every receptor here comes from a girl between 2 and 17 years old with multiple sclerosis.

This clonotype was seen only a few times. The V and J genes are TRBV6-2 or TRBV6-3 and TRBJ2-4; TRBD2 aligns across 12 bases. Germline trimming cut 4 bases from V and 11 bases from J; bases unmatched to any gene: 6. CDR1 is MNHEY and CDR2 is SVGEGT in the germline V gene. The CDR3 is 14 residues long. The DNA for the CDR3 is TGTGCCAGCAGTTCGACTAGCGGGGGTTGGGTTCAGTACTTC. It translates to CASSSTSGGWVQYF.

This clonotype was seen only a few times. This rearrangement joins TRBV12-3 or TRBV12-4 to TRBJ1-5, with unresolved D. This CDR3 is built from 14 residues. V was cut by 3 bases and J by 7 bases, with 13 bases left in between. The DNA for the CDR3 is TGTGCCAGCAGTTTTGGTCTTTGGGGACAGCCCCAGCATTTT. Amino acids: CASSFGLWGQPQHF.

This clonotype was observed a few times. The gene calls are TRBV27 and TRBJ2-7; D may be TRBD1 (5 bases). The CDR3 has 16 residues. The germline CDR1 and CDR2 sequences are MNHEY and SMNVEV (reference sequence). V was pared by 5 bases and J by 1 base, with 18 bases between. In DNA, the CDR3 is TGTGCCAGCAGTCCCTCCGCAGGGCTCAGGTCCTACGAGCAGTACTTC. Its translation: CASSPSAGLRSYEQYF.

In its sample, this clonotype was seen a few times. The V gene is TRBV18, the J gene TRBJ1-1, with 7 nucleotides matching TRBD1. V lost 4 bases, J lost 1 base, and 6 bases stayed unmatched. The germline CDR1 and CDR2 sequences are KGHSH and LQKENI. CDR3 length: 15 amino acids. The DNA for the CDR3 is TGTGCCAGCTCACGAGAGGGACAGCCGAACACTGAAGCTTTCTTT. Protein sequence: CASSREGQPNTEAFF.

This clonotype was detected a few times. J is TRBJ2-7 and V is TRBV20-1; D call uncertain. The V gene's germline CDR1 is DFQATT and CDR2 SNEGSKA (reference sequence). This CDR3 is 12 amino acids long. Trimming took off 6 bases at V and 0 bases at J, with 9 bases between the two ends. CDR3 loop: CSAIVLSYEQYF. CDR3 sequence (DNA): TGCAGTGCCATTGTCCTCTCCTACGAGCAGTACTTC.

This clonotype was recorded a few times. The chain couples TRBV11-2 to TRBJ2-3; 13 positions match TRBD2. The CDR3 sequence is 17 residues long. Germline V gives CDR1 SGHAT, CDR2 FQNNGV. V trimming: 5 bases; J trimming: 0 bases; junction bases outside the gene matches: 5. CDR3 loop: CASSAGTSGVSTDTQYF. The CDR3 nucleotides are TGTGCCAGCAGCGCCGGGACTAGCGGGGTTAGCACAGATACGCAGTATTTT.

This chain links TRBV7-2 with TRBJ2-3; TRBD1 matches at 8 bases. Trimming removed 5 bases from V and 3 bases from J; junction bases left unmatched: 10. Germline V lookup: CDR1 SGHTA, CDR2 FQGNSA. CDR3 length equals 16 residues. The CDR3 nucleotides read TGTGCCAGCAGCCCGGAGGGGACAGGTGTGACAGATACGCAGTATTTT. Translated, it gives CASSPEGTGVTDTQYF.

The CDR3 here is CASSIKGTPLHF. In nucleotides, the CDR3 is TGTGCCAGCAGCATAAAGGGGACACCCCTCCACTTT. The J gene is TRBJ1-6, the V gene TRBV21-1; no check of the table's D call, TRBD1, against the DNA was made. TRBV21-1 is marked as a pseudogene. This CDR3 comprises 12 residues.

This clonotype was detected only a few times. The rearrangement joins TRBV25-1 to TRBJ2-3; D is ambiguous. The V end lost 1 base, the J end lost 8 bases, and 4 bases lay between the germline ends. This CDR3 is built from 11 residues. The germline V gene has CDR1 MGHDK and CDR2 SYGVNS. CDR3 region: CASSEWGTQYF. The CDR3 coding sequence is TGTGCCAGCAGTGAATGGGGTACGCAGTATTTT. The full variable domain, with the rest looked up from reference TRBV25-1 and TRBJ2-3, is EADIYQTPRYLVIGTGKKITLECSQTMGHDKMYWYQQDPGMELHLIHYSYGVNSTEKGDLSSESTVSRIRTEHFPLTLESARPSHTSQYLCASSEWGTQYFGPGTRLTVL.

This clonotype was detected a few times. The rearrangement uses TRBV20-1 and TRBJ1-2, with 7 positions matching TRBD1. This CDR3 is built from 14 residues. Germline lookup yields CDR1 DFQATT and CDR2 SNEGSKA (reference sequence). The V gene end was trimmed by 4 bases and the J gene end by 2 bases; junction bases not matched to a gene: 7. The CDR3: CSAILPGQNYGYTF. The CDR3 DNA is TGCAGTGCTATCTTACCGGGACAGAACTATGGCTACACCTTC.

Only a few counts were recorded for this clonotype. This rearrangement joins TRBV7-2 to TRBJ2-3; the match to TRBD2 covers 11 bases. The trim removed 0 bases at V and 3 bases at J, leaving 5 bases unmatched. CDR1 is SGHTA and CDR2 is FQGNSA in the germline V gene. This CDR3 is 17 amino acids long. The CDR3 region has the DNA TGTGCCAGCAGCTTAGCCCGGCTAGCGGGGGGAACAGATACGCAGTATTTT. This translates into CASSLARLAGGTDTQYF.

Notes on this clonotype: This may arise from a read error, as a much more abundant clone is one base away. This sequence joins TRBV6-2 or TRBV6-3 and TRBJ2-1; no clear D gene. The V end lost 2 bases, the J end lost 6 bases, and 2 bases lay between the germline ends. The CDR3 consists of 11 residues. Germline-derived CDR1 and CDR2 are MNHEY and SVGEGT. CDR3 sequence (DNA): TGTGCCAGCAGTTACCCCAATGAGCAGTTCTTC. Protein product: CASSYPNEQFF.

The chain links TRBV6-1 to TRBJ2-5; a weak D match, TRBD2 (5 bases). Germline V gene data show CDR1 as MNHNS and CDR2 as SASEGT. Trimming stripped 6 bases from V and 3 bases from J, with 11 bases between. CDR3 length: 13 amino acids. This chain's CDR3 is CASSGEEKETQYF. The CDR3 bases are TGTGCCAGCAGCGGGGAAGAAAAAGAGACCCAGTACTTC.

The chain employs TRBV28 and TRBJ2-5, with 9 bases matching TRBD2. CDR1 MDHEN and CDR2 SYDVKM come from the germline V gene. V was clipped by 8 bases and J by 5 bases; unmatched bases: 9. CDR3 length: 14 residues. The chain's CDR3 is CASSRRGGLETQYF. CDR3 coding DNA: TGTGCCAGCTCCAGGCGGGGGGGCCTTGAGACCCAGTACTTC.

The chain employs TRBV7-8 and TRBJ1-4; 7 positions agree with TRBD1. This CDR3 is built from 21 residues. The germline V gene encodes CDR1 SGHVS and CDR2 FQNEAQ. With 6 bases clipped from V and 0 bases from J, the junction kept 22 bases outside the gene matches. The CDR3 DNA is TGTGCCAGCAGTCGACTGCGAGGACAGGCAGGGAGGGCAACAACTAATGAAAAACTGTTTTTT. Its translation is CASSRLRGQAGRATTNEKLFF.

At least ten counts were recorded for this clonotype. This sequence joins TRBV3-1 and TRBJ1-6; D is unresolved. Germline lookup yields CDR1 LGHDT and CDR2 YNNKEL (reference sequence). Between the trimmed V and J ends, which lost 0 bases and 9 bases, there was a span of 3 bases. The CDR3 extends over 12 amino acids. For the CDR3, the DNA is TGTGCCAGCAGCCAAGATCGTTCACCCCTCCACTTT. Protein sequence: CASSQDRSPLHF.

This clonotype has a count of ten or more. The CDR3 reads CASSQDGAGEETQYF. For the CDR3, the DNA is TGTGCCAGCAGCCAAGATGGGGCGGGGGAAGAGACCCAGTACTTC. The chain links TRBV4-2 to TRBJ2-5, with 7 bases fitting TRBD2. The trim removed 0 bases at V and 3 bases at J, leaving 4 bases unmatched. This CDR3 spans 15 amino acids. Germline CDR1 is LGHNA and CDR2 is YNFKEQ.

The J gene is TRBJ2-5, the V gene TRBV5-1; 7 positions agree with TRBD1. This CDR3 has 16 amino acids. Looked up from germline, CDR1 is SGHRS and CDR2 is YFSETQ. Trimming took 5 bases from V and 2 from J; bases not matched to a gene: 12. Written as DNA, the CDR3 is TGCGCCAGCAGTTATCGACAGGGTCGGCCTCAAGAGACCCAGTACTTC. Protein: CASSYRQGRPQETQYF.

This clonotype turned up a few times. This chain joins TRBV14 and TRBJ2-5, with TRBD1 matching over 7 bases. The trim removed 6 bases at V and 3 bases at J, leaving 7 bases unmatched. This CDR3 has 14 residues. The germline V gene encodes CDR1 SGHDN and CDR2 FVKESK. Here the CDR3 reads CASRPTGREETQYF. In nucleotides, the CDR3 is TGTGCCAGCAGACCGACAGGGCGGGAAGAGACCCAGTACTTC. The entire variable domain, with the rest obtained from reference TRBV14 and TRBJ2-5, is as follows: EAGVTQFPSHSVIEKGQTVTLRCDPISGHDNLYWYRRVMGKEIKFLLHFVKESKQDESGMPNNRFLAERTGGTYSTLKVQPAELEDSGVYFCASRPTGREETQYFGPGTRLLVL.

The chain links TRBV7-9 to TRBJ2-7, with a possible D match to TRBD1 (5 bases). The V gene's germline CDR1 is SEHNR and CDR2 FQNEAQ (reference sequence). Deletions cut 3 bases from V and 3 bases from J, with 12 bases between. The length of the CDR3 is 14 residues. Here the CDR3 DNA reads TGTGCCAGCAGCTTGCAGGGTGGTTTCTACGAGCAGTACTTC. Translating gives CASSLQGGFYEQYF.

A few counts support this clonotype. The chain couples TRBV6-5 to TRBJ1-2; D gene ambiguous. Trimming took off 1 base at V and 0 bases at J, with 9 bases between the two ends. Per the germline V gene, CDR1 is MNHEY and CDR2 is SVGAGI. The CDR3 loop spans 15 amino acids. DNA of the CDR3: TGTGCCAGCAGTTACTTCTCGGCAGCTAACTATGGCTACACCTTC. Residues: CASSYFSAANYGYTF.

This clonotype has a handful of counts. The CDR3 loop is CASSPWSFPVEQYF. The CDR3 DNA is TGCGCCAGCAGCCCCTGGTCTTTTCCGGTCGAGCAGTACTTC. The chain is built from TRBV5-1 and TRBJ2-7; no clear D. V was pared by 4 bases and J by 6 bases, with 17 bases between. The CDR3 is 14 residues long. Germline CDR1 reads SGHRS; CDR2 reads YFSETQ.

This clonotype has only a few counts. The chain is built from TRBV24-1 and TRBJ2-3; no clear D. From germline, CDR1 is KGHDR and CDR2 SFDVKD. CDR3 length: 15 amino acids. V was clipped by 5 bases and J by 2 bases, with 13 bases between them. DNA for the CDR3: TGTGCCACCAGTGTCGGTGGCAGCGACACAGATACGCAGTATTTT. This gives the protein CATSVGGSDTDTQYF.

This clonotype was seen a handful of times. This rearrangement joins TRBV7-9 to TRBJ1-2, with TRBD1 matching over 8 bases. Trimming removed 4 bases from V and 1 base from J; junction bases left unmatched: 8. This CDR3 is built from 16 residues. Germline CDR1 is SEHNR and CDR2 is FQNEAQ (reference sequence). DNA for the CDR3: TGTGCCAGCAGCTCAGAAGGGACAGGAAGTAACTATGGCTACACCTTC. Translating it yields CASSSEGTGSNYGYTF.

In this sample, this clonotype turned up a few times. J is TRBJ2-5 and V is TRBV6-6; TRBD2 agrees at 7 bases. The assigned J gene may be wrong: the sequence end matches TRBJ2-7 better. Germline lookup yields CDR1 MNHNY and CDR2 SVGAGI (reference sequence). The CDR3 totals 14 residues. CDR3 sequence: CATEGGQRGYEQYF. Here the CDR3 DNA reads TGTGCCACAGAGGGTGGGCAGCGGGGCTACGAGCAGTACTTC.

This clonotype was seen a few times. DNA for the CDR3: TGCAGCGGAAGGGACAGGGGGAACACTGAAGCTTTCTTT. It is translated as CSGRDRGNTEAFF. V and J are TRBV29-1 and TRBJ1-1; 10 positions agree with TRBD1. With 7 bases clipped from V and 1 base from J, the junction kept 3 bases outside the gene matches. The CDR3 totals 13 residues. Per germline, CDR1 SQVTM and CDR2 ANQGSEA.

This clonotype was recorded many times. This chain uses TRBV6-5 with TRBJ2-4; 12 bases fit TRBD2. Losses at the gene ends were 2 bases for V and 4 bases for J; bases not matched to a gene: 0. The germline V gene encodes CDR1 MNHEY and CDR2 SVGAGI. This CDR3 region has 15 residues. The CDR3 DNA reads TGTGCCAGCAGTTACGGGACTAGCGGGAAAAACATTCAGTACTTC. As protein: CASSYGTSGKNIQYF.